The present entry profiles one T cell receptor (beta chain) with its context. What it recognizes is unknown. This record comes from a study of radiotherapy plus CTLA-4 blockade in lung cancer. Generated by immunoSEQ multiplex PCR, the TCRdb table keeps only in-frame clones and is missing some. Altogether roughly 85,000 clones are present, more than 85% being singletons, with the ten largest covering over 15%. This CDR3 has 13 residues. Germline-derived CDR1 and CDR2 are MNHEY and SMNVEV (reference sequence). Trimming took 4 bases from V and 7 from J, leaving 11 bases between them. Study conclusions and caveats: Once radiotherapy plus ipilimumab had been given, TCR clones derived from tumor expanded in blood.

The sequence was collected from a human donor with non-small cell lung cancer that progressed on radiotherapy plus ipilimumab. The sequencing used peripheral blood, collected from a patient treated with radiotherapy plus ipilimumab. The chain has TRBV27 and TRBJ2-4, with D possibly being TRBD2 (6 bases). CDR3 in amino acids: CASSSLAGNIQYF. The DNA for the CDR3 is TGTGCCAGCAGTTCACTAGCAGGGAACATTCAGTACTTC.